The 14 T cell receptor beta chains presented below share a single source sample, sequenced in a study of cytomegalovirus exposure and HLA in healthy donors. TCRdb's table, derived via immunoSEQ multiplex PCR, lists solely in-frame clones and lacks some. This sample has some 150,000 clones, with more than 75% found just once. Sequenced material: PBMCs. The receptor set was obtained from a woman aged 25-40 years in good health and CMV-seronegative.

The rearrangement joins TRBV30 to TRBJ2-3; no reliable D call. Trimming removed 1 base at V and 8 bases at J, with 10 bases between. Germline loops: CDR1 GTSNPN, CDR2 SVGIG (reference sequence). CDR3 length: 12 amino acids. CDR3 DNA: TGTGCCTGGAGTGGGGCTTTGGGTACGCAGTATTTT. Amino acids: CAWSGALGTQYF. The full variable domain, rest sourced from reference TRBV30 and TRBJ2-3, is SQTIHQWPATLVQPVGSPLSLECTVEGTSNPNLYWYRQAAGRGLQLLFYSVGIGQISSEVPQNLSASRPQDRQFILSSKKLLLSDSGFYLCAWSGALGTQYFGPGTRLTVL.

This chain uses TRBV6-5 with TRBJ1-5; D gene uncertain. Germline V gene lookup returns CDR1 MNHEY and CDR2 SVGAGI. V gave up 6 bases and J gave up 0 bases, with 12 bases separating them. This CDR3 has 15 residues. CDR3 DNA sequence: TGTGCCAGCAGGCCCTTGCGGGCTAGCAATCAGCCCCAGCATTTT. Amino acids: CASRPLRASNQPQHF.

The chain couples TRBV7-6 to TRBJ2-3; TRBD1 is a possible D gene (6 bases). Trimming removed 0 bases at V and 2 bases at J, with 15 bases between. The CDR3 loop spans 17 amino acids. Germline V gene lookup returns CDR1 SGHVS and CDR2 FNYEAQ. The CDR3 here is CASSLAPSGGSTDTQYF. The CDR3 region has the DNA TGTGCCAGCAGCTTAGCCCCCTCTGGGGGCTCCACAGATACGCAGTATTTT.

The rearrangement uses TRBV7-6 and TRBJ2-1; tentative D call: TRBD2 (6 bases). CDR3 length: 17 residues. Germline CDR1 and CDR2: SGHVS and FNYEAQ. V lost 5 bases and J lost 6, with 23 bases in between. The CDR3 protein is CASSPSDRDFGLNEQFF. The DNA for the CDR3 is TGTGCCAGCAGCCCAAGCGACCGGGACTTCGGGCTCAATGAGCAGTTCTTC.

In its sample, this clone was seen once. The CDR3 nucleotides are TGTGCCAGCAGCTCTATCACAGGGGACCTTTACGAGCAGTACTTC. This translates into CASSSITGDLYEQYF. The V call is TRBV7-2, the J call TRBJ2-7; 7 bases align to TRBD1. Looked up from germline, CDR1 is SGHTA and CDR2 is FQGNSA. Unmatched junction bases numbered 10, after V lost 4 bases and J lost 4 bases. This CDR3 spans 15 amino acids.

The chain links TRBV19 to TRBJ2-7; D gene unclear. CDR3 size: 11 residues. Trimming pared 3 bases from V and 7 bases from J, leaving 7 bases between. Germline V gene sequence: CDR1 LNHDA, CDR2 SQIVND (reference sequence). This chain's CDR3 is CASSIDTEQYF. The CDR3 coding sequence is TGTGCCAGTAGTATTGACACTGAGCAGTACTTC.

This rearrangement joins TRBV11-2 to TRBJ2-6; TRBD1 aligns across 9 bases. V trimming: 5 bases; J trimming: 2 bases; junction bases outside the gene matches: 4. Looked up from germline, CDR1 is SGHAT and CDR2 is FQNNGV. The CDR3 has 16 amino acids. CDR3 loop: CASSLHRGPGANVLTF. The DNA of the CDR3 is TGTGCCAGCAGCCTCCACAGGGGGCCTGGGGCCAACGTCCTGACTTTC.

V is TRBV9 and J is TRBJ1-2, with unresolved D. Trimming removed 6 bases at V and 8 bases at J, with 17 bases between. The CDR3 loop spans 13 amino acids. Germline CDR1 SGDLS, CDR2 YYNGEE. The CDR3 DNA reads TGTGCCAGCACCATAGGCGAGGCACTCGGCTACACCTTC. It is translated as CASTIGEALGYTF. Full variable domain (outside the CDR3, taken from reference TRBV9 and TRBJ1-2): DSGVTQTPKHLITATGQRVTLRCSPRSGDLSVYWYQQSLDQGLQFLIQYYNGEERAKGNILERFSAQQFPDLHSELNLSSLELGDSALYFCASTIGEALGYTFGSGTRLTVV.

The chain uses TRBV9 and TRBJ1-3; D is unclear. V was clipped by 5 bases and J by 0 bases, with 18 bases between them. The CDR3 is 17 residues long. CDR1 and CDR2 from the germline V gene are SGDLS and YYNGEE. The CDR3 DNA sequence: TGTGCCAGCAGTCCACGCTTTCTAGGAAGCTCTGGAAACACCATATATTTT. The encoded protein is CASSPRFLGSSGNTIYF. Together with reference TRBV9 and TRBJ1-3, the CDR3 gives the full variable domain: DSGVTQTPKHLITATGQRVTLRCSPRSGDLSVYWYQQSLDQGLQFLIQYYNGEERAKGNILERFSAQQFPDLHSELNLSSLELGDSALYFCASSPRFLGSSGNTIYFGEGSWLTVV.

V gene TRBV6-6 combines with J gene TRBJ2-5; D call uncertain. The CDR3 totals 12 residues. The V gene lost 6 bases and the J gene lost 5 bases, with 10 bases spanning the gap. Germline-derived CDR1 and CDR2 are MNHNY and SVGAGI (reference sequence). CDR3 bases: TGTGCCAGCAGCCAGGTCGTGGAGACCCAGTACTTC. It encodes CASSQVVETQYF.

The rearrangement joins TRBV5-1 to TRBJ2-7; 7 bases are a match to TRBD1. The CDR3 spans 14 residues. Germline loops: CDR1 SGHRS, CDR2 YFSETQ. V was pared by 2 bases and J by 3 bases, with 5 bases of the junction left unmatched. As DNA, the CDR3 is TGCGCCAGCAGCTTATGGGGACAGCACTACGAGCAGTACTTC. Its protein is CASSLWGQHYEQYF.

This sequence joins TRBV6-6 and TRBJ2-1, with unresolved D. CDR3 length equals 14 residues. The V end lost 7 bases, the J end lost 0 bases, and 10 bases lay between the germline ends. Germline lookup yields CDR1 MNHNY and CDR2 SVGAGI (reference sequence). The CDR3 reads CASNPGGSYNEQFF. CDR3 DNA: TGTGCCAGCAACCCTGGCGGCTCCTACAATGAGCAGTTCTTC.

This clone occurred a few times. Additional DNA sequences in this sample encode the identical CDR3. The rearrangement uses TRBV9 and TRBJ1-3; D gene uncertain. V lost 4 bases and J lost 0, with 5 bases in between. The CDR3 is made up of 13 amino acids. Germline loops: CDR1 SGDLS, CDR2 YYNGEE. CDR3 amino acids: CASSPNSGNTIYF. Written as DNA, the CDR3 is TGTGCCAGCAGCCCCAACTCTGGAAACACCATATATTTT. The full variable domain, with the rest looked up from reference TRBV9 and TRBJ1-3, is DSGVTQTPKHLITATGQRVTLRCSPRSGDLSVYWYQQSLDQGLQFLIQYYNGEERAKGNILERFSAQQFPDLHSELNLSSLELGDSALYFCASSPNSGNTIYFGEGSWLTVV.

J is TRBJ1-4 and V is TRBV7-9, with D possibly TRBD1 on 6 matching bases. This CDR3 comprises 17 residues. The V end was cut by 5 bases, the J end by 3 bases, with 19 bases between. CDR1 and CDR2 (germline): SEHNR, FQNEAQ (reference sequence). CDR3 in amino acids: CASSDGLGGHANEKLFF. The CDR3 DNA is TGTGCCAGCAGCGATGGCTTGGGGGGGCATGCTAATGAAAAACTGTTTTTT.